This T cell receptor (beta chain) is drawn from a study of CD8+CD57+ T cells in acquired aplastic anemia. The CDR3 has 17 residues. V lost 0 bases and J 7 bases, leaving 18 bases between the germline ends. Germline CDR1 is LNHNV and CDR2 is YYDKDF (reference sequence). As regards this clonotype: Its antigen is currently unknown.

The sequenced patients had an expansion of CD8+CD57+ cells seen by flow cytometry. Every patient presented with severe acquired aplastic anemia. The template used for profiling TCR beta VDJ and CDR3 was genomic DNA. TCRdb passed the reads through MiXCR, listing each CDR3 protein once. Found here are 260,000 or so distinct CDR3 sequences, around 45% of them singletons; the top ten hold approximately 7.8%. General observations from the study: Patients and controls shared nearly 30 CD8+ CDR3 sequences, highly expressed in patients.

The TCR was taken from a human donor with aplastic anemia. The sample comprised sorted CD4+, CD8+, or CD8+CD57+ T cells (not recorded which) from PBMCs. This chain links TRBV15 with TRBJ1-4, with D possibly matching TRBD1 (5 bases). CDR3: CATSREGLTGRGEKLFF. The CDR3 DNA reads as TGTGCCACCAGCAGAGAAGGACTGACGGGACGGGGTGAAAAACTGTTTTTT.